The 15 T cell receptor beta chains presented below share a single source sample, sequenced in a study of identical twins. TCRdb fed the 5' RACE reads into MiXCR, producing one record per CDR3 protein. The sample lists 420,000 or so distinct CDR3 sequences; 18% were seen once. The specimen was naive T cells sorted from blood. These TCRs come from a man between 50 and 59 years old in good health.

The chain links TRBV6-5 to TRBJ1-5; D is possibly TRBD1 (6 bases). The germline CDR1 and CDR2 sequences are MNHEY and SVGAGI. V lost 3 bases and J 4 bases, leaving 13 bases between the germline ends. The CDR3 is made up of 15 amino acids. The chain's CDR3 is CASSYSGGPNQPQHF. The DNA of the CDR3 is TGTGCCAGCAGTTATAGCGGGGGGCCTAATCAGCCCCAGCATTTT.

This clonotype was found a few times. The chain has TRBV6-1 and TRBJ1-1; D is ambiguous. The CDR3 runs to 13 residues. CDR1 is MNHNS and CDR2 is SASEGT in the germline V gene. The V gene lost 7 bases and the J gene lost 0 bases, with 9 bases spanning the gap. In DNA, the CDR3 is TGTGCCAGCAACTGGAGGTTGAACACTGAAGCTTTCTTT. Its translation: CASNWRLNTEAFF.

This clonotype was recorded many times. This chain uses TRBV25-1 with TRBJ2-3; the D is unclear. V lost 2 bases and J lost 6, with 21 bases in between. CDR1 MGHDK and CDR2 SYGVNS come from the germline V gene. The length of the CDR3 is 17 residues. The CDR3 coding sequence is TGTGCCAGCAGTGAAAAAAGGGCACTATCCTATTTGGATACGCAGTATTTT. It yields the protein CASSEKRALSYLDTQYF.

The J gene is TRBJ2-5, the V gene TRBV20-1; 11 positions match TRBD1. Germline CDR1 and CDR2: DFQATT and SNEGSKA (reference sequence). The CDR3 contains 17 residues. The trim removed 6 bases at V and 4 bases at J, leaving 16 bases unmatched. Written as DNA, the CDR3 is TGCAGTGCCAGGGGGGCTTGGGGACAGGGGGTTGGAGAGACCCAGTACTTC. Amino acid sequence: CSARGAWGQGVGETQYF.

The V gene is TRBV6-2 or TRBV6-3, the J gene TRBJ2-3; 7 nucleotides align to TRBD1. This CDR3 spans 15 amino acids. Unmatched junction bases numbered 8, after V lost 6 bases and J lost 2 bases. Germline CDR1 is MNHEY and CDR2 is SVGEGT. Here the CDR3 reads CASRDGTVNTDTQYF. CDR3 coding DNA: TGTGCCAGCAGAGATGGGACAGTGAACACAGATACGCAGTATTTT.

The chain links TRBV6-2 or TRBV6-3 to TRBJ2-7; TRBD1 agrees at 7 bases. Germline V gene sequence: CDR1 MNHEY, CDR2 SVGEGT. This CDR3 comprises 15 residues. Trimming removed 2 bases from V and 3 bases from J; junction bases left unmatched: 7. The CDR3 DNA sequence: TGTGCCAGCAGTTACGGCCTTGGGGACAGCTACGAGCAGTACTTC. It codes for CASSYGLGDSYEQYF.

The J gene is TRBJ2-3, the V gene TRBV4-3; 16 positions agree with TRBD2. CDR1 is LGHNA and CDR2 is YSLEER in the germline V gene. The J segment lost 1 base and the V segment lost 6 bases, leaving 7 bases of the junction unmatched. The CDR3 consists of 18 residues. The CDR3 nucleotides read TGCGCCAGCAGTGGGGGACTAGCGGGAGGGCCGGGCACAGATACGCAGTATTTT. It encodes CASSGGLAGGPGTDTQYF.

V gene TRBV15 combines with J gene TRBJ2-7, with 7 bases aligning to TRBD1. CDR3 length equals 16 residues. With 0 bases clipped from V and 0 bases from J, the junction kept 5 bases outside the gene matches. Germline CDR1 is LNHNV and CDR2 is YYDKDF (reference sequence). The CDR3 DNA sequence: TGTGCCACCAGCAGAGACGACAGGGCGTTCTCCTACGAGCAGTACTTC. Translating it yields CATSRDDRAFSYEQYF.

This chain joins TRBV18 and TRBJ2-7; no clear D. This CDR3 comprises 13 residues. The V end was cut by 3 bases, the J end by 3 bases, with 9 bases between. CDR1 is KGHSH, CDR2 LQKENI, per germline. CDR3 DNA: TGTGCCAGCTCACCCCAAGGCCGCTACGAGCAGTACTTC. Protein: CASSPQGRYEQYF.

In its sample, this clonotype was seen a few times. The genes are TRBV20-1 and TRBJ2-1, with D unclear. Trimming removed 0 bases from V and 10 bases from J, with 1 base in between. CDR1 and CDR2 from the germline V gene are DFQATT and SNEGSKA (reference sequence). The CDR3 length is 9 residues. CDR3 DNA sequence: TGCAGTGCTAGAGACGAGCAGTTCTTC. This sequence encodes CSARDEQFF.

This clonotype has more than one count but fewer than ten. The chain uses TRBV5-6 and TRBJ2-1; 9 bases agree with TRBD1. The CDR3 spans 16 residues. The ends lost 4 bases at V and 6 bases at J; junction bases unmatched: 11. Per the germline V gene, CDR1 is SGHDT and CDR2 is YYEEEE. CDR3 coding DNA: TGTGCCAGCAGCCCTTTCGGACAGGGGTGGGGCAATGAGCAGTTCTTC. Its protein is CASSPFGQGWGNEQFF.

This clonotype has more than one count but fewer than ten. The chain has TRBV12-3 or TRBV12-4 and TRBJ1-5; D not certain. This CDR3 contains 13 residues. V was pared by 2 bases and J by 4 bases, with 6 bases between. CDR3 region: CASSLNRNQPQHF. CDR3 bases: TGTGCCAGCAGTTTAAATCGGAATCAGCCCCAGCATTTT.

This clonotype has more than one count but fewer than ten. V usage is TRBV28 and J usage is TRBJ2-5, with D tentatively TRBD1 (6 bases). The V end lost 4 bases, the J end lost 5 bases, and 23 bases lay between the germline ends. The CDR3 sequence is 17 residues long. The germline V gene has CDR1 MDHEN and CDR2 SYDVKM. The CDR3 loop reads CASSSRGDMGAKETQYF. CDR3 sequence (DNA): TGTGCCAGCAGTTCCCGAGGAGATATGGGGGCAAAGGAGACCCAGTACTTC.

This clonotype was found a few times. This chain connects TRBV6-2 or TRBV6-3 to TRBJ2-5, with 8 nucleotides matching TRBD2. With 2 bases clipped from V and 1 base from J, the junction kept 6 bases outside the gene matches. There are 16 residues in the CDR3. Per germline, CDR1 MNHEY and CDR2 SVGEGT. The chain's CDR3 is CASSYRAGGTQETQYF. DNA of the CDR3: TGTGCCAGCAGTTACCGGGCGGGAGGCACCCAAGAGACCCAGTACTTC.

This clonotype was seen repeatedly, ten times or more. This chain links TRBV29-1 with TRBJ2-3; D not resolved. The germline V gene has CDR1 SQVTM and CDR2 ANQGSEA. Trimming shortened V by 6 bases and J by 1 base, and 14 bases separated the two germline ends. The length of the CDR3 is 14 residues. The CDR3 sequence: CSVPRVSGTDTQYF. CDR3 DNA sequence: TGCAGCGTCCCTAGGGTGAGCGGCACAGATACGCAGTATTTT.